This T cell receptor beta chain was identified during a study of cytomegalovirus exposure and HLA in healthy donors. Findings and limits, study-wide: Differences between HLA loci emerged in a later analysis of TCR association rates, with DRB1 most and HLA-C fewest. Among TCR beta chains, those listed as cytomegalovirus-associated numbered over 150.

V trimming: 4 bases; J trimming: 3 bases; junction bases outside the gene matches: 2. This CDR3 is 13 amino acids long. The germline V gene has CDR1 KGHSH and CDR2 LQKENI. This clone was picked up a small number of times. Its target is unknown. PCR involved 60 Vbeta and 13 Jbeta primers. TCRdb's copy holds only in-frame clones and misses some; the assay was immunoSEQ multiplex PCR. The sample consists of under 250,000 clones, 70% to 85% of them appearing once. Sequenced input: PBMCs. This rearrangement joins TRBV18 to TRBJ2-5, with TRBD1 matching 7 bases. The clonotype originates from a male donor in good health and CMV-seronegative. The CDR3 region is CASSLGTEETQYF. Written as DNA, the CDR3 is TGTGCCAGCTCACTCGGGACAGAAGAGACCCAGTACTTC.